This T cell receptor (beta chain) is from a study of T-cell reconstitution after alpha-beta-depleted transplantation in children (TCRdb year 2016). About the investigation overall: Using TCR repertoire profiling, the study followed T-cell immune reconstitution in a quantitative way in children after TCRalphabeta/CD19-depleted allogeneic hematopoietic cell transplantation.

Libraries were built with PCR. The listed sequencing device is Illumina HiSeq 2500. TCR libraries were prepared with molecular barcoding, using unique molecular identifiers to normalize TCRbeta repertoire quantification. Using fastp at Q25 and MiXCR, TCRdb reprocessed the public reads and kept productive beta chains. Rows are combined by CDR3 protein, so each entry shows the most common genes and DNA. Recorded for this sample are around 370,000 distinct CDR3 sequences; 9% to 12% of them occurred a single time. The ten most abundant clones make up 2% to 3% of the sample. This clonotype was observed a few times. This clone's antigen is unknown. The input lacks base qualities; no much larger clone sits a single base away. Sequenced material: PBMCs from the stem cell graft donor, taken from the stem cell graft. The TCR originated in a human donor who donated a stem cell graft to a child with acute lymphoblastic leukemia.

DNA sequence: TGTGCCAGCAGCTTAGTGGCAGGGTGGCCCTCAGAGCAGTACTTC. It specifies CASSLVAGWPSEQYF. This chain joins TRBV7-8 to TRBJ2-7; the D gene is perhaps TRBD1, on 5 matching bases. The trim is 1 base for V and 7 bases for J, with a gap of 17 bases between the germline ends. For CDR1 and CDR2, the germline V gene lists SGHVS and FQNEAQ. Including cysteine and phenylalanine, the CDR3 has 15 amino acids. Only CDR3 DNA remains: 45 bases, in frame from the first base.